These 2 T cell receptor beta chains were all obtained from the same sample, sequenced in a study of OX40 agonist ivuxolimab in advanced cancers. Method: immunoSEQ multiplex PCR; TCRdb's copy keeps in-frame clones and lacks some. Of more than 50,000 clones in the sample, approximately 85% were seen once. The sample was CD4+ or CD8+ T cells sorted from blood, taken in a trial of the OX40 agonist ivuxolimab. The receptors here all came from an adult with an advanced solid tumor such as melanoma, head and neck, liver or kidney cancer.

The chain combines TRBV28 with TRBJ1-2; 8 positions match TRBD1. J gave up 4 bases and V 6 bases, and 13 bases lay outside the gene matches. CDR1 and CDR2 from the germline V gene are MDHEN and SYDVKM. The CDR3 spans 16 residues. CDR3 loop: CASSPDRGIFSYGYTF. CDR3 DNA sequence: TGTGCCAGCAGCCCAGACAGGGGTATTTTTAGCTATGGCTACACCTTC.

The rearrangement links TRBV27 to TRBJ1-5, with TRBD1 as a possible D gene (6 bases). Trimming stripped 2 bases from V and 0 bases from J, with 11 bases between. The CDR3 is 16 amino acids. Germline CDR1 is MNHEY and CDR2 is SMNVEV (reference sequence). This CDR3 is CASSLVGGFSNQPQHF. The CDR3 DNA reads TGTGCCAGCAGTTTAGTAGGGGGATTTAGCAATCAGCCCCAGCATTTT.